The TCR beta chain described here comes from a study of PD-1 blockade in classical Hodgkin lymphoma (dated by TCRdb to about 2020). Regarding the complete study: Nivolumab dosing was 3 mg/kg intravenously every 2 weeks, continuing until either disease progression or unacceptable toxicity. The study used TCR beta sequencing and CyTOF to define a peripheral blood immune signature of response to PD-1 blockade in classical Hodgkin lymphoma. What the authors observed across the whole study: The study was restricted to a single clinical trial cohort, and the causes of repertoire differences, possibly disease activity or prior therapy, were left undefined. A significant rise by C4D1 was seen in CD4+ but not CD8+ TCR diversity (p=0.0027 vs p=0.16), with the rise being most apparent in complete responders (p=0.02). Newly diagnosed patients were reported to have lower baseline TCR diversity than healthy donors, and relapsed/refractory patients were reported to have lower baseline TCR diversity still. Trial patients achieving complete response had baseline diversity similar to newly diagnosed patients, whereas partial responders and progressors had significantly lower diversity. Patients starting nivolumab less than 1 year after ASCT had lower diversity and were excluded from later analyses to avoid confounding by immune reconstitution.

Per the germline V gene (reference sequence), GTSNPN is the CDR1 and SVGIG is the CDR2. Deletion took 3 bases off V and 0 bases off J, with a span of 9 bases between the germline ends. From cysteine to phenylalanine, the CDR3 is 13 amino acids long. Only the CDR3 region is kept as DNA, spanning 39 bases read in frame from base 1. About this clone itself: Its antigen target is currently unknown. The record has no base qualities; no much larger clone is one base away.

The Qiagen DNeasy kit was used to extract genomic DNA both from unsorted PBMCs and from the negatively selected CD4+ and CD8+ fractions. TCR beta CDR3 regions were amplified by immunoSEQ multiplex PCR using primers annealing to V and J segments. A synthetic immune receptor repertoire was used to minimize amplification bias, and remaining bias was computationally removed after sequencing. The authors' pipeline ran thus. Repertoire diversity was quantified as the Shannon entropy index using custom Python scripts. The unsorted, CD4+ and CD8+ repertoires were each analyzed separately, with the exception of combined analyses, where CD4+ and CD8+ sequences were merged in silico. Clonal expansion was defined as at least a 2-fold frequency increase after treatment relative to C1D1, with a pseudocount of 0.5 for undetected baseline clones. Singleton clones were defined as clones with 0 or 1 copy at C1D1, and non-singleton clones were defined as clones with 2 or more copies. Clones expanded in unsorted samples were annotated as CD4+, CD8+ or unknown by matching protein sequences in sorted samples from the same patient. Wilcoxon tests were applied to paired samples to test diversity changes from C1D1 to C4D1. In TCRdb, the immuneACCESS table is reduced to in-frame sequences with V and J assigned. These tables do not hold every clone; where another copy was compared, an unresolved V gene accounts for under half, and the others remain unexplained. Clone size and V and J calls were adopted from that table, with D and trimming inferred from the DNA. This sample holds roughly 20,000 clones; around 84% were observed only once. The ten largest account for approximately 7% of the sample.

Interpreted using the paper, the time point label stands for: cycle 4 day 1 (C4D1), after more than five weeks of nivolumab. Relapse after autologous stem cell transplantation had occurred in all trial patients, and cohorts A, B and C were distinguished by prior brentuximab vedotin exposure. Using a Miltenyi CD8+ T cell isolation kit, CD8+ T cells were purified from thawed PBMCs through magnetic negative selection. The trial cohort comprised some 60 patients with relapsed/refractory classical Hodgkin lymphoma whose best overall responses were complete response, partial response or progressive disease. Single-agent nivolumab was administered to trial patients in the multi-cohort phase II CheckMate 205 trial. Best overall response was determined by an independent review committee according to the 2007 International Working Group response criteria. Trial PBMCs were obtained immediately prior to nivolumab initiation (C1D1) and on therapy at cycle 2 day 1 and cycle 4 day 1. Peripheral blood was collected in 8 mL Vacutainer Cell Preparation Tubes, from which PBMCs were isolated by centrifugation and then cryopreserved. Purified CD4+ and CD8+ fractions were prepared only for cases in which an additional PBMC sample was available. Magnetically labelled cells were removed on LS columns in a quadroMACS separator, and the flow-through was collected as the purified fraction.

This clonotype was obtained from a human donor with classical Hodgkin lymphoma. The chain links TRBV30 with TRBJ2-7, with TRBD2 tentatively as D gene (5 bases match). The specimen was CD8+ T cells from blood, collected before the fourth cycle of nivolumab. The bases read TGTGCCTGGAGGTCACTAGACTCCTACGAGCAGTACTTC. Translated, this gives CAWRSLDSYEQYF. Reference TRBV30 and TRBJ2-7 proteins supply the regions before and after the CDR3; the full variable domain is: SQTIHQWPATLVQPVGSPLSLECTVEGTSNPNLYWYRQAAGRGLQLLFYSVGIGQISSEVPQNLSASRPQDRQFILSSKKLLLSDSGFYLCAWRSLDSYEQYFGPGTRLTVT.